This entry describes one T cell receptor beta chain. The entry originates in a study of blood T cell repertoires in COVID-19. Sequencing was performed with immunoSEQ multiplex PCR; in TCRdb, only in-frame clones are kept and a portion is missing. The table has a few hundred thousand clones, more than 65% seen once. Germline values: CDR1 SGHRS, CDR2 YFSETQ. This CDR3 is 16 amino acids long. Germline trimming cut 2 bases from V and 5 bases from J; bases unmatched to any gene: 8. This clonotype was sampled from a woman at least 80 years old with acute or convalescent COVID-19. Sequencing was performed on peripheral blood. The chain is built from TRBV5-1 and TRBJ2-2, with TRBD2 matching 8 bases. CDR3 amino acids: CASSFNSGAATGELFF. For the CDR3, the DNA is TGCGCCAGCAGCTTTAATAGCGGGGCCGCTACCGGGGAGCTGTTTTTT.